This TCR beta chain was observed in a study of a mutant IDH1 vaccine in newly diagnosed glioma (dated by TCRdb to the early 2020s). Background on the whole study: Eight vaccinations were administered to patients in weeks 1, 3, 5, 7, 11, 15, 19 and 23, corresponding to visits V03 through V10. Peripheral blood was drawn at six visits: V03 (baseline), V05, V07, V10, V12 and V13. The approximately 33 treated patients were 62.5% male and roughly 38% female, with a mean age of around 40 years. Before enrollment, most patients had been given radiochemotherapy with temozolomide as standard therapy, while the rest had received either radiotherapy alone or temozolomide alone. For exploratory analyses, longitudinal TCRB deep sequencing was carried out in approximately 25 treated patients wherever samples were available. In the chemotherapy-containing groups, vaccination started alongside temozolomide cycles, whereas in patients who had radiotherapy alone it started 4-6 weeks after radiotherapy. Broader findings and caveats from the paper: Changes in the top peripheral T cell clonotypes picked up by TCRB sequencing did not appear to be linked to pseudoprogression. Selection of PBMC samples for TCRB deep sequencing was based on availability. The authors stated that sample limitations prevented analyses of patient blood samples from being reproduced. Immune responses induced by the vaccine were seen in approximately 92% of patients across multiple MHC alleles.

Libraries were built with the immunoSEQ multiplex PCR assay. Rearranged TCR beta chain sequences were amplified with the hsTCRB Kit following the manufacturer's protocol. TCRB libraries were sequenced on an Illumina MiSeq. In the authors' own workflow: The proprietary platform of the kit vendor was used for demultiplexing, trimming and gene mapping. What TCRdb holds here is the immuneACCESS table cut down to in-frame rearrangements. Part of the clones is not present; checked against another copy, under half of the missing clones reflect an unresolved V gene, and the others are unexplained. D and trimming were read from the DNA, whereas the V and J calls and clone size are those reported in that table. The sample table lists approximately 80,000 clones, 90% to 95% of them with a count of one. The top ten constitute under 0.6% of the sample. The junction carries 4 bases between V and J, which are trimmed by 5 bases and 2 bases respectively. The CDR3 sequence holds 11 residues, the cysteine and phenylalanine included. Only CDR3 DNA remains: 33 bases, in frame from the first base. CDR1 is given as SGHRS and CDR2 as YFSETQ, both from the germline V gene.

This clone was picked up one time. No antigen is known for it. Per-nucleotide qualities are absent, and no much larger clonotype sits a single base away. Interpreted using the paper, the time point label stands for: week 5, during vaccination. Each vaccine dose was 300 ug of a 20-mer mutant IDH1 peptide in Montanide, given subcutaneously with topical imiquimod. All donors had newly diagnosed IDH1-mutant astrocytomas of WHO grade 3 or 4 that showed loss of nuclear ATRX. The samples were drawn from NOA16, a multicentre, single-arm, open-label phase I trial in Germany that tested a mutant IDH1 peptide vaccine in humans for the first time. Genomic DNA for TCRB sequencing was isolated from EDTA blood with the DNeasy Blood and Tissue Kit.

This receptor was obtained from a woman between 45 and 65 years old with glioma. The chain links TRBV5-1 with TRBJ2-5; the D gene is not confidently resolved. Specimen: PBMCs, collected from a glioma patient whose treatment included an IDH1 peptide vaccine. The DNA sequence reads TGCGCCAGCAGACTACAAGAGACCCAGTACTTC. Its translation reads: CASRLQETQYF.